A single sample gave rise to the 4 T cell receptor beta chains below, sequenced in a study of T cell responses to AZD1222 COVID-19 vaccine. Profiling relied on immunoSEQ multiplex PCR, and the TCRdb table lists in-frame clones only, not all of them. The table has about 200,000 clones, about 93% seen once. Sequencing was performed on peripheral blood, taken on day 0 of MenACWY control vaccination. These receptors were taken from an adult in good health.

This clone showed up just once. The chain's CDR3 is CASSIGGIRYEQYF. For the CDR3, the DNA is TGTGCCAGTAGTATTGGTGGTATTCGCTACGAGCAGTACTTC. V usage is TRBV19 and J usage is TRBJ2-7; the D is unclear. Trimming removed 3 bases from V and 3 bases from J, with 12 bases in between. CDR3 length: 14 amino acids. Germline CDR1 is LNHDA and CDR2 is SQIVND (reference sequence).

The table lists this clone with a count of one. The V and J genes are TRBV12-3 or TRBV12-4 and TRBJ2-1; the D gene is possibly TRBD1 (5 bases). The CDR3 contains 12 residues. V gave up 6 bases and J gave up 12 bases, with 15 bases separating them. CDR3 amino acids: CASSQVGLGQFF. CDR3 in DNA: TGTGCCAGCAGCCAGGTGGGGCTAGGGCAGTTCTTC.

The rearrangement uses TRBV29-1 and TRBJ1-3, with a weak D call TRBD1 (5 bases). CDR3 length: 12 amino acids. With 3 bases removed from V and 10 bases from J, the gap between germline ends came to 13 bases. Germline V CDR1 and CDR2: SQVTM, ANQGSEA. CDR3 loop: CSVETPGGTIYF. For the CDR3, the DNA is TGCAGCGTTGAGACCCCCGGGGGAACCATATATTTT.

This rearrangement joins TRBV9 to TRBJ2-3, with 8 bases matching TRBD2. The V gene's germline CDR1 is SGDLS and CDR2 YYNGEE. The J segment lost 2 bases and the V segment lost 1 base, leaving 6 bases of the junction unmatched. The CDR3 extends over 16 amino acids. The CDR3 bases are TGTGCCAGCAGCGTAAGAGCGGGGGTATTCACAGATACGCAGTATTTT. It is translated as CASSVRAGVFTDTQYF.